Listed below are T cell receptor beta chains from one sample, sequenced in a study of regulatory T cells in long-lasting Graves disease. TCRdb re-derived calls from the multiplex PCR reads in MiXCR, one entry per CDR3 protein. The sample has 350,000 to 500,000 distinct CDR3 sequences; around 20% are singletons. This sample comprised peripheral blood mononuclear cells (PBMCs), obtained when the disease was refractory, from a patient treated with antithyroid drugs. These receptors were collected from a female donor with Graves disease. CDR3s include the opening cysteine and the closing phenylalanine or tryptophan. The D gene is left open where the match is weak. Size is omitted from some rows. Given values are once, few, many or a class for expanded clones.

>TRBV27|many|TRBD1|TRBJ2-7
TGTGCCAGCAGGGGACAGGGGACCTACGAGCAGTACTTC
CASRGQGTYEQYF
>TRBV12-3/TRBV12-4|many|TRBD2|TRBJ2-2
TGTGCCAGCAGTCCCCGACTAGCGGGAGGAGTCGGGGAGCTGTTTTTT
CASSPRLAGGVGELFF
>TRBV5-1|many|.|TRBJ1-2
TGCGCCAGCAGCTCGCGGCGGATACGGGACTATGGCTACACCTTC
CASSSRRIRDYGYTF
>TRBV18|.|.|TRBJ2-5
TGTGCCAGCTCATCCTCCTCTGAGACCCAGTACTTC
CASSSSSETQYF
>TRBV7-2|.|.|TRBJ2-3
TGTGCCAGCAGCCCAGAGGCAGGGACAGATACGCAGTATTTT
CASSPEAGTDTQYF
>TRBV7-9|.|TRBD1|TRBJ2-7
TGTGCCAGCAGCTTGAAACAGGGGGCAAACTACGAGCAGTACTTC
CASSLKQGANYEQYF
>TRBV5-8|.|.|TRBJ2-1
TGTGCCAGCAGCTTGGCTAGCGAAGTTGTATACAATGAGCAGTTCTTC
CASSLASEVVYNEQFF
>TRBV3-1|few|.|TRBJ1-6
TGTGCCAGCAGCCAAGTCCCGGAAAATTCACCCCTCCACTTT
CASSQVPENSPLHF
>TRBV2|few|.|TRBJ1-5
TGTGCCAGCAGCAAGGAGTCGAGCAATCAGCCCCAGCATTTT
CASSKESSNQPQHF
>TRBV2|many|TRBD2|TRBJ2-5
TGTGCCAGTGGGACTAGCGGAGGGGGAGAGACCCAGTACTTC
CASGTSGGGETQYF
>TRBV2|many|TRBD2|TRBJ2-7
TGTGCCAGCATGCGACTAGCGGGAGGTTCCTACGAGCAGTACTTC
CASMRLAGGSYEQYF
>TRBV24-1|many|.|TRBJ1-1
TGTGCCACCAGTCCGGCGGGTAACACTGAAGCTTTCTTT
CATSPAGNTEAFF
>TRBV3-1|few|.|TRBJ2-5
TGTGCCAGCAGCCCTATGTGGGGGACCCAAGAGACCCAGTACTTC
CASSPMWGTQETQYF
>TRBV20-1|.|TRBD2|TRBJ2-2
TGCAGTGCTAGAGTAGGGACTAGCGGGAGCACCGGGGAGCTGTTTTTT
CSARVGTSGSTGELFF
>TRBV12-3/TRBV12-4|many|.|TRBJ2-2
TGTGCCAGCGAGGCCGGGGAGCTGTTTTTT
CASEAGELFF
>TRBV6-2/TRBV6-3|.|TRBD2|TRBJ2-7
TGTGCCAGCAGTTACTCTTTTAGCGGGGGGTCCGAGCAGTACTTC
CASSYSFSGGSEQYF
>TRBV29-1|few|.|TRBJ2-3
TGCAGCGTTGAATATCTGGGAGATACGCAGTATTTT
CSVEYLGDTQYF
>TRBV19|.|TRBD2|TRBJ2-1
TGTGCCAGTAGGGGTAGCGGGAGCAATGAGCAGTTCTTC
CASRGSGSNEQFF
>TRBV12-3/TRBV12-4|.|.|TRBJ2-3
TGTGCCAGCAGTTTCGGTCTTTGGGGGGAGGACACAGATACGCAGTATTTT
CASSFGLWGEDTDTQYF
>TRBV9|many|TRBD1|TRBJ2-2
TGTGCCAGCAGCCGACAGGGGGGAGACACCGGGGAGCTGTTTTTT
CASSRQGGDTGELFF
>TRBV7-3|.|TRBD2|TRBJ2-1
TGTGCCAGCAGCCAGGGACTAGCCTCCTACAATGAGCAGTTCTTC
CASSQGLASYNEQFF
>TRBV20-1|few|.|TRBJ1-5
TGCAGTGCTACCGGGAGTTCCTACCAGCCCCAGCATTTT
CSATGSSYQPQHF
>TRBV4-1|.|.|TRBJ2-2
TGCGCCAGCAGCCAGACTCTAGGGAGGGGAGGGGGCACCGGGGAGCTGTTTTTT
CASSQTLGRGGGTGELFF
>TRBV6-2/TRBV6-3|.|TRBD1|TRBJ2-1
TGTGCCAGCAGCCTTAAAACAGGGGCGCTTTACAATGAGCAGTTCTTC
CASSLKTGALYNEQFF
>TRBV19|.|TRBD1|TRBJ1-5
TGTGCCTGCTCTAGACAGGGAAATCAGCCCCAGCATTTT
CACSRQGNQPQHF
>TRBV12-3/TRBV12-4|many|TRBD1|TRBJ2-7
TGTGCCAGCAGTAGACAGGGGGCGAAGGACGAGCAGTACTTC
CASSRQGAKDEQYF
>TRBV27|many|TRBD1|TRBJ1-4
TGTGCCAGCAGTCCCTCGACAGGGGTGTTAACTAATGAAAAACTGTTTTTT
CASSPSTGVLTNEKLFF
>TRBV2|many|.|TRBJ1-2
TGTGCCAGCAGTGAAGTGGGGGACTATGGCTACACCTTC
CASSEVGDYGYTF
>TRBV7-9|.|TRBD2|TRBJ2-7
TGTGCCAGCAGCGAACCTAGCGGGCGCTCCTACGAGCAGTACTTC
CASSEPSGRSYEQYF
>TRBV20-1|.|.|TRBJ2-7
TGCAGTGCTAGACACTCCGGGACTCTATTTTACGAGCAGTACTTC
CSARHSGTLFYEQYF
>TRBV29-1|.|.|TRBJ2-7
TGCAGCGTTGAATTTGGGAATGCTTACGAGCAGTACTTC
CSVEFGNAYEQYF
>TRBV30|many|.|TRBJ1-1
TGTGCCTGGAGTGAAAGGAACACTGAAGCTTTCTTT
CAWSERNTEAFF
>TRBV19|few|.|TRBJ2-7
TGTGCCAGTAGTATAAGGTCGGAGCGCGCCTACGAGCAGTACTTC
CASSIRSERAYEQYF
>TRBV28|many|TRBD1|TRBJ2-5
TGTGCCAGCAGTTTGCTCCAGGGGGAGCAGGAGACCCAGTACTTC
CASSLLQGEQETQYF
>TRBV2|many|TRBD1|TRBJ2-7
TGTGCCAGCAGTACAGGACAGGGGGCATCGTACGAGCAGTACTTC
CASSTGQGASYEQYF
>TRBV3-1|.|.|TRBJ2-7
TGTGCCAGCAGCCAAGATCCCTCCACCTCCCACGAGCAGTACTTC
CASSQDPSTSHEQYF
>TRBV7-3|many|.|TRBJ2-2
TGTGCCAGCAGCCGTTCATCAAGGGTCACCGGGGAGCTGTTTTTT
CASSRSSRVTGELFF
>TRBV24-1|.|TRBD1|TRBJ2-2
TGTGCCACCAGTGGCCCTACAGGGGGCTACACCGGGGAGCTGTTTTTT
CATSGPTGGYTGELFF
>TRBV28|many|.|TRBJ2-7
TGTGCCAGCAGTTTTCCACCCGCCTACGAGCAGTACTTC
CASSFPPAYEQYF
>TRBV5-1|few|.|TRBJ1-1
TGCGCCAGCAGCATTGCCGGGACACTGAACACTGAAGCTTTCTTT
CASSIAGTLNTEAFF
>TRBV19|.|.|TRBJ1-1
TGTGCCAGTAGTATCGGCTTCAGGGGCGTTCGGGAAGCTTTCTTT
CASSIGFRGVREAFF
>TRBV10-1|.|.|TRBJ1-2
TGCGCCAGACCCGATGGCTATGGCTACACCTTC
CARPDGYGYTF
>TRBV28|many|TRBD1|TRBJ1-2
TGTGCCAGCAGTTTCTCCGGGACAGCAAACTATGGCTACACCTTC
CASSFSGTANYGYTF
>TRBV3-1|few|.|TRBJ1-6
TGTGCCAGCAGCCAAGATTTGGTTTCACCCCTCCACTTT
CASSQDLVSPLHF
>TRBV11-1|few|.|TRBJ2-3
TGTGCCAGCAGTCGCCAGGGGTCTGCAGATACGCAGTATTTT
CASSRQGSADTQYF
>TRBV10-3|.|TRBD1|TRBJ2-3
TGTGCCATCAGTGAGTCGAGAGGGGGCGGACGGCCCGATACGCAGTATTTT
CAISESRGGGRPDTQYF
>TRBV5-8|few|.|TRBJ1-1
TGTGCCAGCAGCTTGGGGCAGGGGTGGACTGAAGCTTTCTTT
CASSLGQGWTEAFF
>TRBV6-1|.|TRBD1|TRBJ1-5
TGTGCCAGCAGTCCGGGGACAGGGGCCAATCAGCCCCAGCATTTT
CASSPGTGANQPQHF
>TRBV19|few|.|TRBJ2-7
TGTGCCAGTAGTATAGATTCGGCAGGAGGCGCCTACGAGCAGTACTTC
CASSIDSAGGAYEQYF
>TRBV15|many|TRBD1|TRBJ2-2
TGTGCCACCAGAGCACCGCCGCGGACAGGGAACACCGGGGAGCTGTTTTTT
CATRAPPRTGNTGELFF
>TRBV6-2/TRBV6-3|.|TRBD1|TRBJ2-1
TGTGCCAGCAGTGAAGACAGGGGGCGAGGGAATGAGCAGTTCTTC
CASSEDRGRGNEQFF
>TRBV12-5|many|.|TRBJ2-5
TGTGCTAGTGGTTTCGCGGTAGGAAAAGAGACCCAGTACTTC
CASGFAVGKETQYF
>TRBV2|many|.|TRBJ1-4
TGTGCCAGCAGGCGGACTGCTGCAACTAATGAAAAACTGTTTTTT
CASRRTAATNEKLFF
>TRBV27|many|TRBD2|TRBJ2-7
TGTGCCAGCACCAGTTCGGCCAGCGGGAGGTTCAACGAGCAGTACTTC
CASTSSASGRFNEQYF